This T cell receptor beta chain was identified in a study of blood T cell repertoires in COVID-19. Original data processing: By means of reference gene primer amplification, nucleated cell counts were estimated. Repertoires were generated with immunoSEQ multiplex PCR, while TCRdb's copy carries only in-frame clones and drops some. The V and J calls and clone size were taken over from that table, and D and trimming were inferred from the DNA. The repertoire consists of under 350,000 clones, with 86% occurring once and the leading ten covering about 3.5%. This CDR3 region has 14 residues. Germline V gene data show CDR1 as LNHDA and CDR2 as SQIVND (reference sequence). V was clipped by 5 bases and J by 6 bases; unmatched bases: 4.

The chain recombines TRBV19 with TRBJ2-2; 9 bases agree with TRBD1. The sequence came from a man in his late teens or twenties with active or convalescent COVID-19. Source material: peripheral blood. The CDR3 DNA reads as TGTGCCAGTAGTTGGGGGACAGGGTCCGGGGAGCTGTTTTTT. This translates into CASSWGTGSGELFF.